This T cell receptor beta chain came from a study of blood T cell repertoires in COVID-19. CDR1 is MNHNS, CDR2 SASEGT, per germline. Between the trimmed V and J ends, which lost 2 bases and 3 bases, there was a span of 13 bases. This CDR3 comprises 16 residues. The repertoire was sequenced with immunoSEQ multiplex PCR; TCRdb's copy has only in-frame clones and lacks some. Of approximately 210,000 clones listed, 84% are singletons. The TCR was taken from a woman aged 80 or older with COVID-19, enrolled during active disease. Sequencing input: peripheral blood. The chain joins TRBV6-1 to TRBJ1-4; no clear D gene. The CDR3 DNA follows: TGTGCCAGCAGTGAAAATACTCCCTTGTCTAATGAAAAACTGTTTTTT. Amino acids: CASSENTPLSNEKLFF.